Presented here are 2 T cell receptor beta chains from one specimen sequenced in a study of long-term antiretroviral therapy in people with HIV. Sequencing used immunoSEQ v3.0 at survey level. Measured with immunoSEQ multiplex PCR; TCRdb has only the in-frame clones, and not every one. This sample yields 25,000 to 30,000 clones, of which roughly 80% are seen a single time; around 10% belongs to the top ten. This sample comprised unsorted PBMCs, obtained 0.8 years before starting antiretroviral therapy. The receptors here all came from a man in his late teens or twenties with HIV.

The chain couples TRBV9 to TRBJ1-2; 8 bases are a match to TRBD1. The CDR3 has 16 amino acids. The germline gives CDR1 SGDLS, CDR2 YYNGEE. The trim removed 4 bases at V and 2 bases at J, leaving 10 bases unmatched. The CDR3 loop reads CASSPPTGESNYGYTF. DNA for the CDR3: TGTGCCAGCAGCCCACCGACAGGGGAATCAAACTATGGCTACACCTTC.

V gene TRBV5-1 combines with J gene TRBJ2-7; 16 positions agree with TRBD2. V shed 2 bases and J 6 bases; nucleotides not matched to a gene: 5. The V gene's germline CDR1 is SGHRS and CDR2 YFSETQ. The CDR3 is 16 residues long. CDR3 in amino acids: CASSFGTSGRDFEQYF. The CDR3 nucleotides are TGCGCCAGCAGCTTCGGGACTAGCGGGAGGGATTTCGAGCAGTACTTC.